This T cell receptor (beta chain) was profiled in a study of beta chain features in type 1 diabetes. This clone was seen a handful of times. CDR1 MNHEY and CDR2 SMNVEV come from the germline V gene (reference sequence). CDR3 length: 17 residues. V dropped 2 bases and J dropped 1; count of bases not matched to a gene: 11. Populations obtained by sorting all exceeded 98% purity. All of the isolated RNA was reverse transcribed, so expressed TCRB transcripts were sequenced. Some clones are missing from TCRdb's copy, which holds only in-frame ones; the method was immunoSEQ multiplex PCR. The table includes 200,000 to 250,000 clones, more than 9% detected once.

The gene calls are TRBV27 and TRBJ2-7; 7 bases are a match to TRBD2. This TCR derives from a woman between 18 and 29 years old in good health. The sequenced sample was naive CD4+ T cells from blood. This chain's CDR3 is CASSLVASGTFSYEQYF. For the CDR3, the DNA is TGTGCCAGCAGTTTAGTCGCTAGCGGCACATTTTCCTACGAGCAGTACTTC.